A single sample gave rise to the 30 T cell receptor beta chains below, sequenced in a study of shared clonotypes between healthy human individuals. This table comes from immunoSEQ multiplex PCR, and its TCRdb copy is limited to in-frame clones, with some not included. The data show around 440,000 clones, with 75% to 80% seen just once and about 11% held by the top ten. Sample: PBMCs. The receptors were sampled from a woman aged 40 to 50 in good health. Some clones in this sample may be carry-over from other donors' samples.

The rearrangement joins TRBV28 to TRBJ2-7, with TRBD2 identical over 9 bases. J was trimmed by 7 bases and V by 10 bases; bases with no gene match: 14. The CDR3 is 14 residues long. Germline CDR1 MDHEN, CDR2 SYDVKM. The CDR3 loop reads CATGGLAGPGEQYF. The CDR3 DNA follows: TGTGCCACGGGGGGCCTAGCGGGGCCGGGTGAGCAGTACTTC.

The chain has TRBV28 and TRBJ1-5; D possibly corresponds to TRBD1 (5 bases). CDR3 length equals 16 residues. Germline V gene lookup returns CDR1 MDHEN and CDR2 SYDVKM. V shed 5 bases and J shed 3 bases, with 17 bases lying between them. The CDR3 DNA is TGTGCCAGCAGTGGGGGAGTGGAGGCTCCCAATCAGCCCCAGCATTTT. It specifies CASSGGVEAPNQPQHF.

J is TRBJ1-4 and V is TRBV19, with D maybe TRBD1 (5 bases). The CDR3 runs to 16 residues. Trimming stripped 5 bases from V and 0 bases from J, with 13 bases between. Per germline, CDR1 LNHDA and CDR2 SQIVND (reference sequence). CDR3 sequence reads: CASSGAATATNEKLFF. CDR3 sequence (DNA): TGTGCCAGTAGTGGGGCAGCGACCGCAACTAATGAAAAACTGTTTTTT. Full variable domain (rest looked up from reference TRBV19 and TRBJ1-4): DGGITQSPKYLFRKEGQNVTLSCEQNLNHDAMYWYRQDPGQGLRLIYYSQIVNDFQKGDIAEGYSVSREKKESFPLTVTSAQKNPTAFYLCASSGAATATNEKLFFGSGTQLSVL.

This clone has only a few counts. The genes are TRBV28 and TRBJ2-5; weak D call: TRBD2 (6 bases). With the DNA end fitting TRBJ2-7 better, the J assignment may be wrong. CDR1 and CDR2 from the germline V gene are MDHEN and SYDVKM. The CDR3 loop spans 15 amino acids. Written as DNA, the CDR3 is TGTGCCAGCAGCCAGGGTGCTAGCGTCGTATACGAGCAGTACTTC. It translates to CASSQGASVVYEQYF.

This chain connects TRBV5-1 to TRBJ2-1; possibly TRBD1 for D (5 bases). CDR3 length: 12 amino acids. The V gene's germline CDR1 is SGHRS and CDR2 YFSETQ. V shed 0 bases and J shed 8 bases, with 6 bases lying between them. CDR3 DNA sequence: TGCGCCAGCAGCTTGGTGGGGCATGAGCAGTTCTTC. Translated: CASSLVGHEQFF.

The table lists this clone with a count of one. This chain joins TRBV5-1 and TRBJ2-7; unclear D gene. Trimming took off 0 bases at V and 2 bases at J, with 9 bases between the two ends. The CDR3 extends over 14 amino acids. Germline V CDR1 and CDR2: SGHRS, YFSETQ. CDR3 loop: CASSLGVSPYEQYF. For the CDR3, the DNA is TGCGCCAGCAGCTTGGGGGTATCCCCCTACGAGCAGTACTTC.

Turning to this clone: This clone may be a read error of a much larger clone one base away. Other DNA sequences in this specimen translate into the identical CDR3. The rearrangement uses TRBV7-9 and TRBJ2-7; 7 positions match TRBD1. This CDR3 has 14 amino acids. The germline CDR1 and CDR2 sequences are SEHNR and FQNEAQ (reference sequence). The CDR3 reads CASSLGTVTYEQYF. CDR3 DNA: TGTGCCAGCAGCTTGGGGACAGTAACCTACGAGCAATACTTC.

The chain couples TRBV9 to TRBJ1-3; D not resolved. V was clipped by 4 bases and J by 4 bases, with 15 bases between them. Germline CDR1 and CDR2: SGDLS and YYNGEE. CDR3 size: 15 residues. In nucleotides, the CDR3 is TGTGCCAGCAGCCTCCGACCCCTTTCGGGAAACACCATATATTTT. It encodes CASSLRPLSGNTIYF.

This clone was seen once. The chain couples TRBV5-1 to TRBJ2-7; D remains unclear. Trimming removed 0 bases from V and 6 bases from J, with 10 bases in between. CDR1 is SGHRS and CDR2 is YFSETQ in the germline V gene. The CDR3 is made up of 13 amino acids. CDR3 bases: TGCGCCAGCAGCTTGGGTCGCGCTGGCGAGCAGTACTTC. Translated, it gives CASSLGRAGEQYF.

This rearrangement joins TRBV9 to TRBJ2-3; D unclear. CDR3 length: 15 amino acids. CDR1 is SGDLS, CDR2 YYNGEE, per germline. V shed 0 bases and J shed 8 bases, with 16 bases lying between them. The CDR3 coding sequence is TGTGCCAGCAGCGTAGCACATACCGGACGGGTTACGCAGTATTTT. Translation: CASSVAHTGRVTQYF.

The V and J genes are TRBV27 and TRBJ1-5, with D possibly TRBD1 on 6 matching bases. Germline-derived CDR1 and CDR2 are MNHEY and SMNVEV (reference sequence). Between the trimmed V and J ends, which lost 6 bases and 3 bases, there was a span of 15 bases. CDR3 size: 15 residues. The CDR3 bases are TGTGCCAGCAGCCCCGAATACAGGGCCAATCAGCCCCAGCATTTT. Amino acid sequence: CASSPEYRANQPQHF.

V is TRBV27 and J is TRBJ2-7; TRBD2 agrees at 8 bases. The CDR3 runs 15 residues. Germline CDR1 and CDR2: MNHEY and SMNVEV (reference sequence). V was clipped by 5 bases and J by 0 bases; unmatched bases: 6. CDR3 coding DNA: TGTGCCAGCAGTATTCGAGCGGGAGCCTCCTACGAGCAGTACTTC. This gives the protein CASSIRAGASYEQYF.

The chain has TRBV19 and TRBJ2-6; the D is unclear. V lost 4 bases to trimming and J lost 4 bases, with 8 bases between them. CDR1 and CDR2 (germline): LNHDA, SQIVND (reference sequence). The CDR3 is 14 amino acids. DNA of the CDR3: TGTGCCAGTAGTAGAGTCGCCGGGGCCAACGTCCTGACTTTC. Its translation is CASSRVAGANVLTF.

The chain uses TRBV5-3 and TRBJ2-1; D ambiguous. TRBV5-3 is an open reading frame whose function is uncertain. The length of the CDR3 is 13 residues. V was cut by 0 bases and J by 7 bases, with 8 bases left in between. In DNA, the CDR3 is TGTGCCAGAAGCTTGGCGGACCAGAATGAGCAGTTCTTC. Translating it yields CARSLADQNEQFF.

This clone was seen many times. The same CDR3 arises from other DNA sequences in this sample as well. The CDR3 protein is CATSTDRAAGNTIYF. CDR3 nucleotide sequence: TGTGCCACCAGCACAGACAGGGCGGCTGGAAACACCATATATTTT. V is TRBV15 and J is TRBJ1-3; 7 bases match TRBD1. Losses at the gene ends were 4 bases for V and 2 bases for J; bases not matched to a gene: 5. CDR3 size: 15 residues. CDR1 LNHNV and CDR2 YYDKDF come from the germline V gene (reference sequence).

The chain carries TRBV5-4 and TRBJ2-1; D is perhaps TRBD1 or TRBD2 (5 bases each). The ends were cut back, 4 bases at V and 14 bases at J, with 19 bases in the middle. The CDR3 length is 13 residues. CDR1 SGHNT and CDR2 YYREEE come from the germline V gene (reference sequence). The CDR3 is CASSAPGTPLEFF. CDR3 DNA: TGTGCCAGCAGCGCACCCGGGACCCCCTTAGAGTTCTTC.

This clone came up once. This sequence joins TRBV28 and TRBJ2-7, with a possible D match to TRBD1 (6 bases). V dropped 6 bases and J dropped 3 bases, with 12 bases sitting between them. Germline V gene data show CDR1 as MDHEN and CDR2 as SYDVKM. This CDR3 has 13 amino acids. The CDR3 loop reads CASRVQQGYEQYF. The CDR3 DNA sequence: TGTGCCAGCAGAGTACAACAGGGCTACGAGCAGTACTTC.

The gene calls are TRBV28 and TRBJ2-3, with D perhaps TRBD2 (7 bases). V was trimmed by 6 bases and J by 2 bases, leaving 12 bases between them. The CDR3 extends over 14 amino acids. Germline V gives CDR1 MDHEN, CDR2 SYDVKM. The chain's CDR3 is CASSRAGATDTQYF. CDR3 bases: TGTGCCAGCAGCAGGGCGGGGGCCACAGATACGCAGTATTTT.

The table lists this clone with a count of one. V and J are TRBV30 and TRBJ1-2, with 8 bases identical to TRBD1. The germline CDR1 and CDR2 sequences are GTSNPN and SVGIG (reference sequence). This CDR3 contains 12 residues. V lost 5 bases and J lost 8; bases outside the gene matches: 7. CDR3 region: CAWAGTGNGYTF. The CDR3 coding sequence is TGTGCCTGGGCCGGGACAGGAAACGGCTACACCTTC.

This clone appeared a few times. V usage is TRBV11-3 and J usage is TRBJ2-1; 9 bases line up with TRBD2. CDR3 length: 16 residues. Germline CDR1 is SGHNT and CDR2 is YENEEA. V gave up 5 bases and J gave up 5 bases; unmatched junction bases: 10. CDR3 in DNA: TGTGCCAGCAGCGTTCAAGGCCTAGCGGGAAACAATGAGCAGTTCTTC. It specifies CASSVQGLAGNNEQFF.

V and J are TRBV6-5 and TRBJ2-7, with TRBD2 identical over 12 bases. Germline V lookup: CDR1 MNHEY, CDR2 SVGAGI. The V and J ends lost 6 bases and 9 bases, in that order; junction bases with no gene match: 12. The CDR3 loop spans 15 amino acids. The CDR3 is CASSGTTSGRIVQYF. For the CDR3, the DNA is TGTGCCAGCAGCGGCACGACTAGCGGGAGAATTGTGCAGTACTTC.

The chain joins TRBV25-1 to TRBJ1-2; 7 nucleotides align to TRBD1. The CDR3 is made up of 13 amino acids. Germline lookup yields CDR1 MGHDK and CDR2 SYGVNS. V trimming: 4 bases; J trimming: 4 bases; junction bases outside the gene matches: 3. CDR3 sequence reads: CASSGQGFYGYTF. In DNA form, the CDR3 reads TGTGCCAGCAGTGGACAGGGTTTCTATGGCTACACCTTC.

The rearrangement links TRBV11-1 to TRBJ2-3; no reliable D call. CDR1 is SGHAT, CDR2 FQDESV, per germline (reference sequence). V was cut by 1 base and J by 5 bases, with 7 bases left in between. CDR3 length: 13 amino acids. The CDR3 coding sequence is TGTGCCAGCAGCTTAGTCAGCCAAGATACGCAGTATTTT. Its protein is CASSLVSQDTQYF. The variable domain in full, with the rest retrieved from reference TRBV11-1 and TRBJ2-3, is EAEVAQSPRYKITEKSQAVAFWCDPISGHATLYWYRQILGQGPELLVQFQDESVVDDSQLPKDRFSAERLKGVDSTLKIQPAELGDSAMYLCASSLVSQDTQYFGPGTRLTVL.

The CDR3 region has the DNA TGTGCCAGCAGTGCCCGGAGGAGGCGTAGCACAGATACGCAGTATTTT. This codes for CASSARRRRSTDTQYF. The chain joins TRBV6-1 to TRBJ2-3; D may be TRBD2 (5 bases). The V gene's germline CDR1 is MNHNS and CDR2 SASEGT. CDR3 size: 16 residues. V shed 4 bases and J shed 0 bases, with 14 bases lying between them.

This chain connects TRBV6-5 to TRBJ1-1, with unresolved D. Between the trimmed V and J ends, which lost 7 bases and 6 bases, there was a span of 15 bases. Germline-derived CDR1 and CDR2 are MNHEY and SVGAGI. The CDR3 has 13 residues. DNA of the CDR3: TGTGCCAGCACCCCACCCGCAGCATCTGAAGCTTTCTTT. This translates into CASTPPAASEAFF.

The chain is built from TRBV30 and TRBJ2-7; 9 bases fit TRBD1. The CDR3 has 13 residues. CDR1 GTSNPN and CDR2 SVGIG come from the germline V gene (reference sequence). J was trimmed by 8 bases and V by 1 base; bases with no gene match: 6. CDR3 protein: CAWSDGQGWKQYF. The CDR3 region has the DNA TGTGCCTGGAGTGACGGACAGGGGTGGAAGCAGTACTTC.

CDR3 DNA: TGTGCCAGCAGTGAATGGGGCAGGGGTAACACCGGGGAGCTGTTTTTT. This gives the protein CASSEWGRGNTGELFF. The V and J genes are TRBV2 and TRBJ2-2; a possible D gene is TRBD1 (6 bases). The germline V gene encodes CDR1 SNHLY and CDR2 FYNNEI. Trimming shortened V by 2 bases and J by 2 bases, and 12 bases separated the two germline ends. The CDR3 contains 16 residues.

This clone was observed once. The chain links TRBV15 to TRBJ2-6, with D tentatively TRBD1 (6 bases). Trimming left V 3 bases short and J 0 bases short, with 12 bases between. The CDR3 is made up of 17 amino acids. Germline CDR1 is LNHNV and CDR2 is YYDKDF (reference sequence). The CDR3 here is CATSRDSSLSGANVLTF. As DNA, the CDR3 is TGTGCCACCAGCAGGGACAGCAGCCTCTCTGGGGCCAACGTCCTGACTTTC.

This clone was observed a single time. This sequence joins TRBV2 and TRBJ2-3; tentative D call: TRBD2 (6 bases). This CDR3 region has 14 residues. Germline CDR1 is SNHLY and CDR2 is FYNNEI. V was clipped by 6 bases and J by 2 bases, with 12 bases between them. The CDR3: CASSGGAYTDTQYF. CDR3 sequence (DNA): TGTGCCAGCAGCGGGGGTGCCTACACAGATACGCAGTATTTT.

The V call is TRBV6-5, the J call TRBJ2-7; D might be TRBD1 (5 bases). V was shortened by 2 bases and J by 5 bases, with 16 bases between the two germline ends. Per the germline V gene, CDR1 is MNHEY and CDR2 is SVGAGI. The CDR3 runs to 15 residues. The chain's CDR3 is CASSYKIDSLDEQYF. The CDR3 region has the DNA TGTGCCAGCAGTTACAAAATAGACAGTCTCGACGAGCAGTACTTC.